This is a list of T cell receptor beta chains from one sample in a study of T cells in pancreatic ductal adenocarcinoma. This table comes from immunoSEQ multiplex PCR, and its TCRdb copy is limited to in-frame clones, with some not included. The table records approximately 97,000 clones, 90% to 95% of them present only once. The sequencing sample was made of PBMCs. The origin of the receptors is a human donor with pancreatic ductal adenocarcinoma. CDR3s include the opening cysteine and the closing phenylalanine or tryptophan. A D gene is named only where the DNA matches it firmly. Size tells how often a clone was seen (once, few, many) or the class of an expanded clone, and some rows leave it out.

abundance	j_gene	v_gene	d_gene	CDR3aa	CDR3nt
few	TRBJ2-2	TRBV19	TRBD1	CASSLQGITIFANTGELFF	TGTGCCAGTAGTTTACAGGGGATAACAATATTCGCTAACACCGGGGAGCTGTTTTTT
.	TRBJ1-2	TRBV11-1	.	CASSQGNYGYTF	TGTGCCAGCAGCCAGGGTAACTATGGCTACACCTTC
.	TRBJ2-7	TRBV6-1	TRBD1	CASSVRDSYEQYF	TGTGCCAGCAGTGTCCGGGACAGCTACGAGCAGTACTTC
.	TRBJ2-1	TRBV25-1	TRBD1	CASSGTGGREQFF	TGTGCCAGCAGTGGAACAGGGGGTAGGGAGCAGTTCTTC
.	TRBJ2-5	TRBV7-2	TRBD1	CASSLQGAQETQYF	TGTGCCAGCAGCTTACAGGGGGCCCAAGAGACCCAGTACTTC
.	TRBJ1-4	TRBV28	.	CASSLLRRDEKLFF	TGTGCCAGCAGTTTACTCCGGAGGGATGAAAAACTGTTTTTT
.	TRBJ2-5	TRBV2	.	CASGGTGGAQYF	TGTGCCAGCGGGGGGACCGGTGGGGCCCAGTACTTC
.	TRBJ2-7	TRBV4-3	TRBD2	CASSQDTSGIYEQYF	TGCGCCAGCAGCCAAGACACTAGCGGGATATACGAGCAGTACTTC
.	TRBJ2-1	TRBV6-5	TRBD2	CASSYSKAGANEQFF	TGTGCCAGCAGTTACTCGAAGGCGGGAGCCAATGAGCAGTTCTTC
few	TRBJ2-5	TRBV18	TRBD1	CASSPPGQKETQYF	TGTGCCAGCTCACCACCGGGACAGAAAGAGACCCAGTACTTC
.	TRBJ1-1	TRBV5-1	.	CASSLESFNTEAFF	TGCGCCAGCAGCTTGGAATCTTTCAACACTGAAGCTTTCTTT
.	TRBJ2-7	TRBV5-1	TRBD1	CASSLQGDTYEQYF	TGCGCCAGCAGCTTGCAGGGGGATACCTACGAGCAGTACTTC
.	TRBJ2-2	TRBV27	TRBD2	CASSFFPRQGGLAGGGAGELFF	TGTGCCAGCAGTTTTTTTCCCCGACAGGGCGGGCTAGCGGGAGGTGGTGCCGGGGAGCTGTTTTTT
.	TRBJ2-1	TRBV5-4	.	CASSEVGTRDHEQFF	TGTGCCAGCAGCGAGGTCGGGACTCGGGACCATGAGCAGTTCTTC
.	TRBJ2-5	TRBV4-3	TRBD1	CASSQDGTGGVETQYF	TGCGCCAGCAGCCAAGACGGGACAGGGGGCGTGGAGACCCAGTACTTC
.	TRBJ1-3	TRBV19	.	CASSSRYFSGNTIYF	TGTGCCAGTAGTAGCCGCTACTTCTCTGGAAACACCATATATTTT
.	TRBJ2-1	TRBV11-2	TRBD2	CASSLRSWEGRAWNEQFF	TGTGCCAGCAGCTTACGATCTTGGGAGGGCCGCGCGTGGAATGAGCAGTTCTTC
.	TRBJ1-2	TRBV19	.	CASSIDRVRDYGYTF	TGTGCCAGTAGTATAGATCGGGTGCGGGACTATGGCTACACCTTC
.	TRBJ2-5	TRBV20-1	.	CSATVMEAQYF	TGCAGTGCTACCGTGATGGAGGCCCAGTACTTC
.	TRBJ2-5	TRBV4-3	TRBD2	CASSQTSGTQETQYF	TGCGCCAGCAGCCAGACTAGCGGGACCCAAGAGACCCAGTACTTC
.	TRBJ2-5	TRBV6-5	.	CASSYSRLQETQYF	TGTGCCAGCAGTTACTCGAGACTGCAAGAGACCCAGTACTTC
.	TRBJ1-4	TRBV4-1	.	CASSRGQGLGDEKLFF	TGCGCCAGCAGCCGGGGCCAGGGACTGGGTGATGAAAAACTGTTTTTT
.	TRBJ1-2	TRBV5-6	.	CASSYRYQAYGYTF	TGTGCCAGCAGCTACAGGTACCAGGCATATGGCTACACCTTC
.	TRBJ2-1	TRBV18	TRBD2	CASSPLLAGDEQFF	TGTGCCAGCTCACCACTGCTAGCGGGAGATGAGCAGTTCTTC
.	TRBJ2-2	TRBV30	TRBD2	CAWSVDSLTSANTGELFF	TGTGCCTGGAGTGTAGACAGTTTGACTAGCGCGAACACCGGGGAGCTGTTTTTT
.	TRBJ2-1	TRBV7-6	TRBD2	CASSPPSSSGIGEQFF	TGTGCCAGCAGCCCCCCCAGCTCTAGCGGGATAGGTGAGCAGTTCTTC
.	TRBJ1-4	TRBV7-2	.	CASSLTFQEKLFF	TGTGCCAGCAGCTTAACTTTCCAAGAAAAACTGTTTTTT
.	TRBJ2-7	TRBV4-1	TRBD1	CASSQSGTGAYEQYF	TGCGCCAGCAGCCAATCCGGGACAGGGGCTTACGAGCAGTACTTC
once	TRBJ2-2	TRBV10-2	.	CASRGGEELFF	TGCGCCAGCAGAGGAGGGGAGGAGCTGTTTTTT
.	TRBJ2-7	TRBV25-1	.	CASSGGQGSNEQYF	TGTGCCAGCTCCGGCGGGCAGGGGAGCAACGAGCAGTACTTC
.	TRBJ1-3	TRBV4-1	TRBD1	CASSQTGGTGNTIYF	TGCGCCAGCAGCCAGACAGGGGGCACGGGAAACACCATATATTTT
.	TRBJ1-4	TRBV30	.	CAWSKGTIRGEKLFF	TGTGCCTGGAGTAAGGGGACTATCCGAGGGGAAAAACTGTTTTTT
.	TRBJ2-1	TRBV5-1	.	CASSFSAGQTYNEQFF	TGCGCCAGCAGCTTCTCAGCGGGACAAACCTACAATGAGCAGTTCTTC
once	TRBJ1-5	TRBV18	.	CASSPLTGSNQPQHF	TGTGCCAGCTCACCACTTACAGGGAGCAATCAGCCCCAGCATTTT
.	TRBJ1-5	TRBV7-2	TRBD1	CASSIYLSGQINQPQHF	TGTGCCAGCAGCATATACCTTTCGGGACAGATCAATCAGCCCCAGCATTTT
.	TRBJ2-2	TRBV18	.	CASSPVRVDTGELFF	TGTGCCAGCTCACCAGTCAGGGTCGACACCGGGGAGCTGTTTTTT
.	TRBJ2-5	TRBV28	TRBD1	CASSLLGQGKETQYF	TGTGCCAGCAGCCTACTCGGACAGGGGAAAGAGACCCAGTACTTC
.	TRBJ2-5	TRBV14	.	CASSPVGETQYF	TGTGCCAGCAGCCCAGTGGGCGAGACCCAGTACTTC
.	TRBJ2-2	TRBV4-2	TRBD2	CASSQDWTGGTLRSGELFF	TGTGCCAGCAGCCAAGATTGGACGGGAGGCACCCTACGGAGCGGGGAGCTGTTTTTT
.	TRBJ2-1	TRBV18	TRBD1	CATGQGNNEQFF	TGTGCCACCGGACAGGGAAACAATGAGCAGTTCTTC
.	TRBJ2-2	TRBV7-2	TRBD2	CASSSRLAGDVGELFF	TGTGCCAGCAGCTCCCGACTAGCGGGAGATGTCGGGGAGCTGTTTTTT
.	TRBJ2-7	TRBV7-9	.	CASSFGSNHEQYF	TGTGCCAGCAGCTTCGGGAGTAACCACGAGCAGTACTTC
.	TRBJ2-7	TRBV28	.	CASASLAPYEQYF	TGTGCCAGCGCGAGCCTAGCGCCCTACGAGCAGTACTTC
.	TRBJ2-7	TRBV19	TRBD1	CASSRGQGTYEQYF	TGTGCCAGTAGTAGGGGACAGGGAACCTACGAGCAGTACTTC
.	TRBJ1-2	TRBV4-3	.	CASSQEVYRSYGYTF	TGCGCCAGCAGCCAAGAAGTGTACAGATCCTATGGCTACACCTTC
.	TRBJ2-2	TRBV4-3	TRBD1	CASSQERGHTGELFF	TGCGCCAGCAGCCAAGAAAGGGGGCACACCGGGGAGCTGTTTTTT
once	TRBJ1-3	TRBV10-2	.	CASSAQGVGNTIYF	TGCGCCAGCAGTGCCCAGGGCGTCGGAAACACCATATATTTT
.	TRBJ2-7	TRBV5-5	TRBD2	CASSFPGGREDEQYF	TGTGCCAGCAGCTTCCCAGGTGGGAGGGAGGACGAGCAGTACTTC
.	TRBJ2-2	TRBV18	.	CASLTSEGGGELFF	TGTGCCAGCTTGACGTCTGAGGGAGGCGGGGAGCTGTTTTTT
.	TRBJ1-1	TRBV11-2	.	CASSLGRDMNTEAFF	TGTGCCAGCAGCTTAGGGCGGGATATGAACACTGAAGCTTTCTTT
.	TRBJ1-1	TRBV27	TRBD1	CASSLSQGAYTEAFF	TGTGCCAGCAGTTTATCCCAGGGGGCGTACACTGAAGCTTTCTTT
.	TRBJ2-7	TRBV27	.	CASSLSVSGYYEQYF	TGTGCCAGCAGTTTATCGGTTAGCGGATACTACGAGCAGTACTTC
.	TRBJ2-7	TRBV11-2	TRBD1	CASRPPGQGTYEQYF	TGTGCCAGCAGGCCACCGGGACAGGGAACCTACGAGCAGTACTTC